The 22 T cell receptor beta chains presented below share a single source sample, sequenced in a study of early stage breast cancer tumors. Assay used: immunoSEQ multiplex PCR; TCRdb lists only in-frame clones, some missing. Here the sample spans tens of thousands of clones, around 68% being singletons. The specimen was blood. The source of these receptors is a person aged 55-75 years with breast cancer.

The chain recombines TRBV4-1 with TRBJ2-7; 11 bases map to TRBD2. Germline CDR1 is MGHRA and CDR2 is YSYEKL. V lost 4 bases and J lost 2; bases outside the gene matches: 7. The CDR3 is made up of 16 amino acids. CDR3 in amino acids: CASSPKLAGETYEQYF. In DNA, the CDR3 is TGCGCCAGCAGCCCGAAACTAGCGGGGGAAACCTACGAGCAGTACTTC.

The chain combines TRBV18 with TRBJ2-5; D remains ambiguous. The germline V gene has CDR1 KGHSH and CDR2 LQKENI. CDR3 length: 14 residues. V lost 3 bases and J 1 base, leaving 9 bases between the germline ends. CDR3 in DNA: TGTGCCAGCTCACCGGATCTCGGCCAAGAGACCCAGTACTTC. Protein: CASSPDLGQETQYF.

In DNA, the CDR3 is TGTGCCACCAGCAGAGATCTGTTGGCGGGAGGGTTTAGTGAGCAGTTCTTC. Translated, it gives CATSRDLLAGGFSEQFF. V and J are TRBV15 and TRBJ2-1; TRBD2 aligns across 9 bases. Trimming removed 0 bases from V and 9 bases from J; junction bases left unmatched: 12. Germline lookup yields CDR1 LNHNV and CDR2 YYDKDF (reference sequence). The CDR3 runs 17 residues. Full variable domain (remainder filled in from reference TRBV15 and TRBJ2-1): DAMVIQNPRYQVTQFGKPVTLSCSQTLNHNVMYWYQQKSSQAPKLLFHYYDKDFNNEADTPDNFQSRRPNTSFCFLDIRSPGLGDTAMYLCATSRDLLAGGFSEQFFGPGTRLTVL.

The rearrangement uses TRBV7-2 and TRBJ2-7; 9 bases fit TRBD2. Germline loops: CDR1 SGHTA, CDR2 FQGNSA. This CDR3 is built from 14 residues. J was trimmed by 4 bases and V by 6 bases; bases with no gene match: 7. Here the CDR3 DNA reads TGTGCCAGCAGAACCGAAGCGGGGGGTTACGAGCAGTACTTC. Its translation: CASRTEAGGYEQYF.

The gene calls are TRBV25-1 and TRBJ2-7, with D possibly matching TRBD2 (5 bases). The germline V and J ends were trimmed by 6 bases and 2 bases, with 14 bases remaining between them. The CDR3 runs to 14 residues. From germline, CDR1 is MGHDK and CDR2 SYGVNS. The CDR3 nucleotides are TGTGCCAGCAGGCCACCCGGGATTGCCTACGAGCAGTACTTC. It codes for CASRPPGIAYEQYF.

The rearrangement joins TRBV7-9 to TRBJ1-2; D may be TRBD1 (5 bases). The CDR3 has 16 amino acids. V was pared by 2 bases and J by 6 bases, with 19 bases between. The germline V gene has CDR1 SEHNR and CDR2 FQNEAQ (reference sequence). For the CDR3, the DNA is TGTGCCAGCAGCTTAAGGGCGGGGCCCAAAATTCATGGCTACACCTTC. It translates to CASSLRAGPKIHGYTF.

The gene calls are TRBV7-9 and TRBJ2-5; 7 nucleotides line up with TRBD2. CDR3 size: 12 residues. The V segment lost 4 bases and the J segment 10 bases; nucleotides outside the gene matches: 6. The germline CDR1 and CDR2 sequences are SEHNR and FQNEAQ (reference sequence). The CDR3 is CASSSTGGGQYF. CDR3 bases: TGTGCCAGCAGCTCGACTGGCGGGGGCCAGTACTTC.

This clone was seen only a few times. This chain uses TRBV6-1 with TRBJ1-1; 9 bases match TRBD1. After removal of 2 bases from V and 7 bases from J, the junction contained 8 bases not matched to a gene. Germline lookup yields CDR1 MNHNS and CDR2 SASEGT. The CDR3 runs to 15 residues. The CDR3, as DNA: TGTGCCAGCAGTGAAAACACAGGGGGCGGGGTTGAAGCTTTCTTT. It codes for CASSENTGGGVEAFF.

The V and J genes are TRBV13 and TRBJ2-7, with TRBD2 matching 10 bases. The V gene's germline CDR1 is PRHDT and CDR2 FYEKMQ (reference sequence). CDR3 length: 15 amino acids. With V trimmed by 5 bases and J by 2 bases, 6 bases remained unmatched. The CDR3 region is CASSARTSGTYEQYF. Here the CDR3 DNA reads TGTGCCAGCAGCGCTAGGACTAGCGGAACCTACGAGCAGTACTTC.

V gene TRBV11-2 combines with J gene TRBJ2-1; D uncertain. CDR3 length: 12 amino acids. The germline gives CDR1 SGHAT, CDR2 FQNNGV. V was trimmed by 1 base and J by 8 bases, leaving 6 bases between them. CDR3: CASSLAEYEQFF. Here the CDR3 DNA reads TGTGCCAGCAGCTTAGCAGAATATGAGCAGTTCTTC. The full variable domain, with the rest looked up from reference TRBV11-2 and TRBJ2-1, is EAGVAQSPRYKIIEKRQSVAFWCNPISGHATLYWYQQILGQGPKLLIQFQNNGVVDDSQLPKDRFSAERLKGVDSTLKIQPAKLEDSAVYLCASSLAEYEQFFGPGTRLTVL.

This clone came up a few times. The gene calls are TRBV27 and TRBJ2-7; 10 bases are shared with TRBD1. Germline assignment: CDR1 MNHEY and CDR2 SMNVEV (reference sequence). There are 14 residues in the CDR3. The J segment lost 4 bases and the V segment lost 2 bases, leaving 2 bases of the junction unmatched. The DNA for the CDR3 is TGTGCCAGCAGTTTAGGGGACAGGGGTTACGAGCAGTACTTC. Protein: CASSLGDRGYEQYF.

The chain combines TRBV6-5 with TRBJ1-2; D gene uncertain. Looked up from germline, CDR1 is MNHEY and CDR2 is SVGAGI. Trimming removed 6 bases from V and 4 bases from J, with 6 bases in between. This CDR3 comprises 11 residues. The CDR3 spells CASRSGYGYTF. The CDR3 coding sequence is TGTGCCAGCAGATCGGGCTATGGCTACACCTTC.

This sequence joins TRBV20-1 and TRBJ1-1; D gene uncertain. The CDR3 sequence is 11 residues long. With 0 bases removed from V and 10 bases from J, the gap between germline ends came to 9 bases. CDR1 is DFQATT and CDR2 is SNEGSKA in the germline V gene (reference sequence). The CDR3 DNA follows: TGCAGTGCTAGAGATGGGCGTAGAGCTTTCTTT. Translating gives CSARDGRRAFF.

V gene TRBV7-2 combines with J gene TRBJ2-7, with a tentative D call TRBD2 (6 bases). V was cut by 3 bases and J by 7 bases, with 16 bases left in between. In germline, CDR1 is SGHTA, CDR2 FQGNSA. The CDR3 runs to 14 residues. In nucleotides, the CDR3 is TGTGCCAGCAGCTTCGACCGCGCCCGGGGGGAGCAGTACTTC. Translation gives CASSFDRARGEQYF.

This rearrangement joins TRBV2 to TRBJ1-3; no definite D call. V was pared by 9 bases and J by 3 bases, with 18 bases between. The CDR3 loop spans 15 amino acids. Germline-derived CDR1 and CDR2 are SNHLY and FYNNEI. CDR3 DNA: TGTGCCAGGCACGTGGAGGGATTAAATGGAAACACCATATATTTT. As protein: CARHVEGLNGNTIYF.

Sample share makes this clone medium-sized. This chain joins TRBV5-6 and TRBJ2-7, with 8 positions matching TRBD1. Germline-derived CDR1 and CDR2 are SGHDT and YYEEEE. This CDR3 is built from 14 residues. J gave up 2 bases and V 2 bases, and 3 bases lay outside the gene matches. CDR3 residues: CASSFGTGAYEQYF. The CDR3 DNA is TGTGCCAGCAGCTTCGGGACAGGTGCCTACGAGCAGTACTTC.

V gene TRBV9 combines with J gene TRBJ2-1; 12 bases fit TRBD2. CDR1 is SGDLS and CDR2 is YYNGEE in the germline V gene. V dropped 5 bases and J dropped 7; count of bases not matched to a gene: 7. The CDR3 length is 15 residues. CDR3 nucleotide sequence: TGTGCCAGCAGTGCTAGCGGGGGGGCTTTGAATGAGCAGTTCTTC. It codes for CASSASGGALNEQFF.

This chain uses TRBV28 with TRBJ1-1; 7 bases are shared with TRBD1. CDR3 length: 14 residues. V dropped 6 bases and J dropped 1; count of bases not matched to a gene: 5. CDR1 is MDHEN, CDR2 SYDVKM, per germline. The CDR3 sequence is CASREQGPNTEAFF. CDR3 DNA sequence: TGTGCCAGCAGAGAACAGGGGCCGAACACTGAAGCTTTCTTT.

The chain employs TRBV5-1 and TRBJ1-3; D might be TRBD1 (5 bases). The CDR3 length is 16 residues. Trimming shortened V by 2 bases and J by 3 bases, and 15 bases separated the two germline ends. Germline values: CDR1 SGHRS, CDR2 YFSETQ. The DNA of the CDR3 is TGCGCCAGCAGCTTCAATCCGGGACCCGATGGAAACACCATATATTTT. It codes for CASSFNPGPDGNTIYF.

The chain carries TRBV6-1 and TRBJ1-2; 9 bases match TRBD1. Germline assignment: CDR1 MNHNS and CDR2 SASEGT. Trimming cost V 3 bases and J 4 bases; bases outside gene matches: 6. The CDR3 loop spans 15 amino acids. In DNA, the CDR3 is TGTGCCAGCAGTGAGGACAGGGGCGAGATCTATGGCTACACCTTC. It codes for CASSEDRGEIYGYTF.

The chain combines TRBV9 with TRBJ2-4, with TRBD1 matching over 7 bases. The V gene's germline CDR1 is SGDLS and CDR2 YYNGEE. The CDR3 covers 17 residues. V gave up 0 bases and J gave up 0 bases; unmatched junction bases: 6. The CDR3 DNA follows: TGTGCCAGCAGCGTAGAGACAGGGCCAATAGCCAAAAACATTCAGTACTTC. It yields the protein CASSVETGPIAKNIQYF.

CDR3 sequence (DNA): TGTGCCAGCAGCTTAGGGGCCTCTTCGTGGGATACGCAGTATTTT. It encodes CASSLGASSWDTQYF. The chain links TRBV11-3 to TRBJ2-3; D ambiguous. Trimming removed 1 base at V and 6 bases at J, with 14 bases between. Germline V gene lookup returns CDR1 SGHNT and CDR2 YENEEA. The length of the CDR3 is 15 residues.